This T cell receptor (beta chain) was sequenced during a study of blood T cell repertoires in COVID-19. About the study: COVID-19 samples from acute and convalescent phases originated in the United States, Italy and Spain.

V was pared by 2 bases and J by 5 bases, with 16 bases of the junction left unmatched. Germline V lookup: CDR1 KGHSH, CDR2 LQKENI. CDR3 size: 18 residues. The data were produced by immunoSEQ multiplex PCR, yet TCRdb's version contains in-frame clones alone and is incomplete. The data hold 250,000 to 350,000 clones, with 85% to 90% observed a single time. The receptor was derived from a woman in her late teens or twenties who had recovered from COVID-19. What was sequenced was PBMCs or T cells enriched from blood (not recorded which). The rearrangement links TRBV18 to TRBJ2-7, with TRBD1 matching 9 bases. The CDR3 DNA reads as TGTGCCAGCTCACCAAGGCTAATAGGGACAGGGCCATCGAACGAGCAGTACTTC. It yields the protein CASSPRLIGTGPSNEQYF.